The text below deals with one TCR beta chain. These data belong to a study of blood T cell repertoires in COVID-19. About the research overall: The United States, Italy and Spain supplied acute and convalescent COVID-19 samples.

Per the authors' pipeline: Estimation of nucleated cell counts relied on the amplification of reference gene primers. Clones were sequenced by immunoSEQ multiplex PCR, and TCRdb holds only the in-frame ones, with some missing. V, J and clone size were drawn from that table, and D and trimming were deduced from the DNA. The sample has 300,000 to 350,000 clones; approximately 89% are singletons. Participants spanned ages about 18 to 90 years and resided in 20 to 25 US areas. This TCR was sampled from a woman in her 30s who had recovered from COVID-19. The material sequenced was PBMCs or T cells enriched from blood (not recorded which).

The CDR3 sequence: CASSLILTNTGELFF. The CDR3 nucleotides are TGTGCCAGCAGCTTAATTCTAACTAACACCGGGGAGCTGTTTTTT. The J gene is TRBJ2-2, the V gene TRBV7-3; no clear D gene. The CDR3 has 15 residues. V was trimmed by 1 base and J by 2 bases, leaving 8 bases between them. The V gene's germline CDR1 is SGHTA and CDR2 FQGTGA.